Detailed here is one T cell receptor beta chain. Its matching antigen is unknown. The CDR3 has 14 amino acids. V was trimmed by 3 bases and J by 4 bases, leaving 9 bases between them. Germline loops: CDR1 SEHNR, CDR2 FQNEAQ (reference sequence). This specimen comes from a study of T cell responses to AZD1222 COVID-19 vaccine. Study-wide results and limits: Donors, mostly white British, included more females; clonal diversity was possibly underestimated. Just a handful of people given AZD1222 tested seropositive at baseline. Two AZD1222 administrations were followed by greater Spike-specific TCR breadth and depth.

The repertoire was sequenced with immunoSEQ multiplex PCR; TCRdb's copy has only in-frame clones and lacks some. The data show 90,000 to 150,000 clones, about 89% seen once. V usage is TRBV7-9 and J usage is TRBJ1-4, with a weak D call TRBD1 (6 bases). The source is an adult in good health. Here the sequenced sample was peripheral blood, taken on day 0 of AZD1222 vaccination. The DNA of the CDR3 is TGTGCCAGCAGCTTGGGGGCCGGTAATGAAAAACTGTTTTTT. Protein sequence: CASSLGAGNEKLFF. The entire variable domain, with the rest obtained from reference TRBV7-9 and TRBJ1-4, is as follows: DTGVSQNPRHKITKRGQNVTFRCDPISEHNRLYWYRQTLGQGPEFLTYFQNEAQLEKSRLLSDRFSAERPKGSFSTLEIQRTEQGDSAMYLCASSLGAGNEKLFFGSGTQLSVL.